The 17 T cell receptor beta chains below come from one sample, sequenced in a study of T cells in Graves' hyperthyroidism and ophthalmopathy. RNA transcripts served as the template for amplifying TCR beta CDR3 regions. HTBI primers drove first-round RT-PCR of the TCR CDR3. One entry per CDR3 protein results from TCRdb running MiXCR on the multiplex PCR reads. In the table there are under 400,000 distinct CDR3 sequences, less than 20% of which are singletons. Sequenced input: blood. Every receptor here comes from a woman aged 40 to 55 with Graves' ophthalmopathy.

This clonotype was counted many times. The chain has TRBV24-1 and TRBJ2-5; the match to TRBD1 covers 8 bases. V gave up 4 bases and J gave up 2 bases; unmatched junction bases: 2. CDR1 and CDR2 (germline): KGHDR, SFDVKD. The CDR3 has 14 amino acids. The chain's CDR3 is CATSERDRQETQYF. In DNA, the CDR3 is TGTGCCACCAGTGAGCGGGACAGGCAAGAGACCCAGTACTTC.

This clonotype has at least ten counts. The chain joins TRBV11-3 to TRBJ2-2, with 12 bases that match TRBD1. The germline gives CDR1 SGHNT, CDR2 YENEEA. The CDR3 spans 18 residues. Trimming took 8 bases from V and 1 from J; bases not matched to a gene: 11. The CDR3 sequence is CASLTLGQGAQNTGELFF. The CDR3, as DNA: TGTGCCAGCCTAACGCTGGGACAGGGGGCGCAGAACACCGGGGAGCTGTTTTTT.

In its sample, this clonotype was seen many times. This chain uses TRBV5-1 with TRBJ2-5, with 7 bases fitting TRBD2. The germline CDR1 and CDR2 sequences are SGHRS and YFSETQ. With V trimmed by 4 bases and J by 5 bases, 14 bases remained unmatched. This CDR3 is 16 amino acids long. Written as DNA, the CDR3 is TGCGCCAGCAGCCTGGGAGGGAGTCTTCGGGGGGAGACCCAGTACTTC. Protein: CASSLGGSLRGETQYF.

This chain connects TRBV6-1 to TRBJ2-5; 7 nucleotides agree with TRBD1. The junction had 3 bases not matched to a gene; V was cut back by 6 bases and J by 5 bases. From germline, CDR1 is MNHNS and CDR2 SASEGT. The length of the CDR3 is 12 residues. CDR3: CASRGTAETQYF. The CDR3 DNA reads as TGTGCCAGCAGGGGGACAGCGGAGACCCAGTACTTC.

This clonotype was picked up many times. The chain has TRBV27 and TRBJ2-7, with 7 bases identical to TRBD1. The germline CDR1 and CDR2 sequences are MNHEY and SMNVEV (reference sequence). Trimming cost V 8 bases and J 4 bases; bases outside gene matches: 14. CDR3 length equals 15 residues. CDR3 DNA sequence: TGTGCCAGCTCCCCGAGGGGGACAGTCCTATACGAGCAGTACTTC. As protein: CASSPRGTVLYEQYF.

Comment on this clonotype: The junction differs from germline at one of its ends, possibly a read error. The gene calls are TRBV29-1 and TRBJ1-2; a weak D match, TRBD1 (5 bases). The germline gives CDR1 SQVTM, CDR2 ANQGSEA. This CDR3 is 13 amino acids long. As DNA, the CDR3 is TGCAGCGACATCCTAGGGGTGCACTATGGCTACATCTTC. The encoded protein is CSDILGVHYGYIF.

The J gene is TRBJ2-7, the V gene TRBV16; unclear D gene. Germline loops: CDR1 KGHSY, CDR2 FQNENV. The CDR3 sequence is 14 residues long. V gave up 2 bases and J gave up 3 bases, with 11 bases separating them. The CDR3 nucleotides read TGTGCCAGCAGCCAAACTGGATACGGCTACGAGCAGTACTTC. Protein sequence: CASSQTGYGYEQYF.

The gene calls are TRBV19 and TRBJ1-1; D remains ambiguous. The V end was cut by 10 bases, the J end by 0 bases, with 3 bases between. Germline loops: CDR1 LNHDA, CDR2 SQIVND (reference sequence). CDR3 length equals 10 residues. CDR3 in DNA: TGTGCCACAATGAACACTGAAGCTTTCTTT. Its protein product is CATMNTEAFF.

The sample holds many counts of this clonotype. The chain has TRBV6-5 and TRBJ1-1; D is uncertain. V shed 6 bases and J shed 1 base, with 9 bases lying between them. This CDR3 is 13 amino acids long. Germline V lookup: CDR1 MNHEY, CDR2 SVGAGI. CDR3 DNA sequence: TGTGCCAGCAGACTTGCCCCGAACACTGAAGCTTTCTTT. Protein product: CASRLAPNTEAFF.

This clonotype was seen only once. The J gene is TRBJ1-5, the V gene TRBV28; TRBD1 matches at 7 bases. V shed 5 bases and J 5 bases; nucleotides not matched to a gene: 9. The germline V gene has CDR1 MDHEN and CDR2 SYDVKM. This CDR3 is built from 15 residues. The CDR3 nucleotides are TGTGCCAGCAGTAAGGAGCAGGGGGGCGATCAGCCCCAGCATTTT. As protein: CASSKEQGGDQPQHF.

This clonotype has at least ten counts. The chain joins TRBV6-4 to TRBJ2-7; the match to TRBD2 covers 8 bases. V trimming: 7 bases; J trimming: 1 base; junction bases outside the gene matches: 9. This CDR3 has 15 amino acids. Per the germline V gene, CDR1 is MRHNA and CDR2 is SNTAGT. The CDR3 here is CASTKEAGASYEQYF. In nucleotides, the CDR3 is TGTGCCAGCACCAAAGAAGCGGGAGCGTCCTACGAGCAGTACTTC.

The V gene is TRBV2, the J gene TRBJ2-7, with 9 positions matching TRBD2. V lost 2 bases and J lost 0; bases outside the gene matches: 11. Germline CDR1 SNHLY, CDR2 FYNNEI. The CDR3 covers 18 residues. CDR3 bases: TGTGCCAGCAGTGAACTGATGCTAGCGGGAACAAGCTCCTACGAGCAGTACTTC. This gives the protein CASSELMLAGTSSYEQYF.

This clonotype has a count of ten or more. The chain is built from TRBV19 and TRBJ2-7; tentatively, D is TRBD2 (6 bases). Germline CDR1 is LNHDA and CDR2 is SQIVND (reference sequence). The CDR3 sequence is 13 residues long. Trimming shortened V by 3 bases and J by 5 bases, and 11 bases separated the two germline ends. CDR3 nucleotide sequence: TGTGCCAGTAGTATGGGTCTAGCGAACGAGCAGTACTTC. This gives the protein CASSMGLANEQYF.

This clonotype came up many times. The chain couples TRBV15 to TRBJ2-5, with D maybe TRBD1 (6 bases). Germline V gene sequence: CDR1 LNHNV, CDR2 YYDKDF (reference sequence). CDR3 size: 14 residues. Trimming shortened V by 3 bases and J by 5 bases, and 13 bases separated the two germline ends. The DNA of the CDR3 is TGTGCCACCAGCAGGACAGGACGGTGGGAGACCCAGTACTTC. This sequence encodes CATSRTGRWETQYF.

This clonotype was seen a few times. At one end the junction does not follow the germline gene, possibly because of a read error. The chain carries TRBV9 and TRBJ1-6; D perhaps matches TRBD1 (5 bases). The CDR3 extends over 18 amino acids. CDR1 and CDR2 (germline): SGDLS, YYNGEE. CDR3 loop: CASSVQPTGRNYNSPLYF. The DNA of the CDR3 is TGTGCCAGCAGCGTACAACCCACGGGACGCAACTATAATTCACCCCTCTACTTT.

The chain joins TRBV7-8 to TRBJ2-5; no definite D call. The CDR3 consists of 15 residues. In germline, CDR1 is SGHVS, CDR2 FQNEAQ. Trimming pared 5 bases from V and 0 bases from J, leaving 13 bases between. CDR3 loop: CASSDPYSYQETQYF. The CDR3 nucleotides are TGTGCCAGCAGCGACCCGTATTCATACCAAGAGACCCAGTACTTC. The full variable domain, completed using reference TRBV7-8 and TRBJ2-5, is GAGVSQSPRYKVAKRGQDVALRCDPISGHVSLFWYQQALGQGPEFLTYFQNEAQLDKSGLPSDRFFAERPEGSVSTLKIQRTQQEDSAVYLCASSDPYSYQETQYFGPGTRLLVL.

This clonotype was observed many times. DNA for the CDR3: TGTGCCAGCAGTTTATACTCCAGGGATCAGCCCCAGCATTTT. Residues: CASSLYSRDQPQHF. This chain links TRBV27 with TRBJ1-5, with a tentative D call TRBD1 (5 bases). The CDR3 loop spans 14 amino acids. The V and J ends lost 1 base and 5 bases respectively, with 9 bases between them. Germline V gene sequence: CDR1 MNHEY, CDR2 SMNVEV (reference sequence).